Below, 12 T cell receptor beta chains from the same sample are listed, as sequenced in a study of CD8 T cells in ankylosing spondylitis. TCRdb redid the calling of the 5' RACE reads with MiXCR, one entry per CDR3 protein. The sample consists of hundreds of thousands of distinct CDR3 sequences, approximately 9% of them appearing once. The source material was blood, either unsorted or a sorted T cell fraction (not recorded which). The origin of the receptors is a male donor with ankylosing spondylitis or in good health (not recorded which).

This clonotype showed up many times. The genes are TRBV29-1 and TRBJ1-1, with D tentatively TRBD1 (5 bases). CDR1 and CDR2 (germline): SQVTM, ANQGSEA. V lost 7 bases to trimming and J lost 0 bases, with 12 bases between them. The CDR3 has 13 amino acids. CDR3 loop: CSALTGMNTEAFF. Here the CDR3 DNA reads TGCAGCGCACTAACAGGAATGAACACTGAAGCTTTCTTT. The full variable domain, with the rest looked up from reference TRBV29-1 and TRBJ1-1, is SAVISQKPSRDICQRGTSLTIQCQVDSQVTMMFWYRQQPGQSLTLIATANQGSEATYESGFVIDKFPISRPNLTFSTLTVSNMSPEDSSIYLCSALTGMNTEAFFGQGTRLTVV.

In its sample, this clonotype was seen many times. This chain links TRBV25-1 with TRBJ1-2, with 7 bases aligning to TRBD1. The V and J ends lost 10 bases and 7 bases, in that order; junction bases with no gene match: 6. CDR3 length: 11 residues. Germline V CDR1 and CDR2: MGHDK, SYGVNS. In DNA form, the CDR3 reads TGTGCCAACCGACAGGGATGTGGCTACACCTTC. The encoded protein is CANRQGCGYTF.

CDR3: CASSLAQTYNEQFF. Written as DNA, the CDR3 is TGTGCCAGCAGCTTGGCACAGACTTACAATGAGCAGTTCTTC. The chain employs TRBV5-8 and TRBJ2-1; D unclear. Germline V gene lookup returns CDR1 SGHTS and CDR2 YDEGEE. The CDR3 contains 14 residues. V was trimmed by 0 bases and J by 4 bases, leaving 8 bases between them.

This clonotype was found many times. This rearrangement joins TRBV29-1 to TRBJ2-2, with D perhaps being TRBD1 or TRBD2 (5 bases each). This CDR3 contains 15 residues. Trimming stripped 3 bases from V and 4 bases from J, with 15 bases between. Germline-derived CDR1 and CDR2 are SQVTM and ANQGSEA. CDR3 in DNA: TGCAGCGTTGAGATTTGGGGGATCAGCACCGGGGAGCTGTTTTTT. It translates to CSVEIWGISTGELFF.

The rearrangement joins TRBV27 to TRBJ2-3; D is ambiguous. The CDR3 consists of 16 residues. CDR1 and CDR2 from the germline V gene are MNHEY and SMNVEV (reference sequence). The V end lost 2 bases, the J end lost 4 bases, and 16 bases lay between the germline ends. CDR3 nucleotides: TGTGCCAGCAGTTTACGACCGAATGCAGCCCCAGATACGCAGTATTTT. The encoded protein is CASSLRPNAAPDTQYF.

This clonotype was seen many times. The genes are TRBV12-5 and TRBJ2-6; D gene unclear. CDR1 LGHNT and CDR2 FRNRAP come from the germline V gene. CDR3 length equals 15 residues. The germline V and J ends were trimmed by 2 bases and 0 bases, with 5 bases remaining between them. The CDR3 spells CASGLQDSGANVLTF. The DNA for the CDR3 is TGTGCTAGTGGTTTGCAGGACTCTGGGGCCAACGTCCTGACTTTC.

In DNA, the CDR3 is TGTGCCAGCAGCTTAGGCGGGAGAGGGACCGGGGAGCTGTTTTTT. Protein product: CASSLGGRGTGELFF. This chain links TRBV7-2 with TRBJ2-2, with 7 bases aligning to TRBD2. V trimming: 1 base; J trimming: 5 bases; junction bases outside the gene matches: 4. The CDR3 is 15 residues long. The V gene's germline CDR1 is SGHTA and CDR2 FQGNSA.

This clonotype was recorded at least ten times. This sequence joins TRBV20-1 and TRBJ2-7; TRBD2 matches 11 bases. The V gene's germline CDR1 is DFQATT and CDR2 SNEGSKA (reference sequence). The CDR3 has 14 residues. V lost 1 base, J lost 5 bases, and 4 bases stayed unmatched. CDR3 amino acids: CSARVTSGIDEQYF. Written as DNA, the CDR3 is TGCAGTGCTAGAGTGACTAGCGGGATTGACGAGCAGTACTTC.

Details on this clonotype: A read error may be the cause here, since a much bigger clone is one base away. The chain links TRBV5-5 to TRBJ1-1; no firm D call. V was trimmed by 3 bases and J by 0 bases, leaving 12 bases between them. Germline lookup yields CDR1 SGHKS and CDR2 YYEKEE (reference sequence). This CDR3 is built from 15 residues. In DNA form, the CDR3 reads TGTGCCAGCAGCTCCCCCGGGCCCGTGAACACTGAAGCTTTCTTT. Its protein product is CASSSPGPVNTEAFF.

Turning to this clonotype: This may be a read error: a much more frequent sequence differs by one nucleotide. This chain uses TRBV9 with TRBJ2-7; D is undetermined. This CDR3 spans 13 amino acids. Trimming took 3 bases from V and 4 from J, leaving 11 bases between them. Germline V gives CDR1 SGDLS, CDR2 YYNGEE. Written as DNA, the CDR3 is TGTGCCAGCAGCGGAGACGTGGGTTACGAGCAGTACTTC. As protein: CASSGDVGYEQYF.

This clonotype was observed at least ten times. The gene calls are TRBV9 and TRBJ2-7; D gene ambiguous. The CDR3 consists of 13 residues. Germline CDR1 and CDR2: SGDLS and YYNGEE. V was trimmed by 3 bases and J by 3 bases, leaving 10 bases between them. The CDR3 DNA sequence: TGTGCCAGCAGCGCGGCAGGATTCTACGAGCAGTACTTC. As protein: CASSAAGFYEQYF.

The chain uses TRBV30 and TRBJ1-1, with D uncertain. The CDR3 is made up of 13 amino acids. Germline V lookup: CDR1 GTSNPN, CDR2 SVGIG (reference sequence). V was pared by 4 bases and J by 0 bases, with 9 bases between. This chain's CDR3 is CAWKQLMNTEAFF. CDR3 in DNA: TGTGCCTGGAAACAGCTTATGAACACTGAAGCTTTCTTT.